This T cell receptor beta chain was obtained from a study of CD8 T cells in Susac syndrome. Treatment-naive patients with stable or active relapsing-remitting disease served as multiple sclerosis controls. Random hexamers were used to reverse transcribe roughly 0.45 to 1 ug of RNA. TCRdb itself ran the immunoSEQ multiplex PCR reads through MiXCR, one entry per CDR3 protein. The data show 160,000 or so distinct CDR3 sequences, less than 95% seen once. This CDR3 has 15 residues. Germline CDR1 reads SGHVS; CDR2 reads FQNEAQ. The junction had 9 bases not matched to a gene; V was cut back by 3 bases and J by 5 bases.

Sequenced input: CD4+ T cells from PBMCs. This clonotype was sampled from a human donor with multiple sclerosis. The rearrangement uses TRBV7-8 and TRBJ2-5; 7 positions agree with TRBD1. The CDR3 nucleotides are TGTGCCAGCAGCTTTTCCGGGACAGAAGGCGAGACCCAGTACTTC. Translating it yields CASSFSGTEGETQYF.